Listed below are T cell receptor beta chains from one sample, sequenced in a study of cytomegalovirus exposure and HLA in healthy donors. Sequenced by immunoSEQ multiplex PCR; TCRdb stores in-frame clones only, minus some. The sample includes 190,000 or so clones, 75% to 90% of them seen just once. The sequencing sample was made of PBMCs. The receptors here all came from a woman between 45 and 60 years old in good health and CMV-seropositive. Each CDR3 is given with its conserved first and last residue. A D gene is named only where the DNA matches it firmly. Where a row states a size, it is once, few, many or the class of an expanded clone; other rows omit it.

d_gene: TRBD2
len: 19
v_gene: TRBV4-1
abundance: -
j_gene: TRBJ2-2
CDR3nt: TGCGCCAGCAGCCAAGAGTCGACTAGCGGGGGGGTAAACACCGGGGAGCTGTTTTTT
CDR3aa: CASSQESTSGGVNTGELFF

d_gene: TRBD1
len: 13
v_gene: TRBV10-2
abundance: -
j_gene: TRBJ1-4
CDR3nt: TGCGCCAGCAGAGACAGGGGGCTCGGAAAACTGTTTTTT
CDR3aa: CASRDRGLGKLFF

d_gene: TRBD1
len: 15
v_gene: TRBV7-9
abundance: -
j_gene: TRBJ1-1
CDR3nt: TGTGCCAGCAGCCCCTATGACAGGGGGCTGGCTGAAGCTTTCTTT
CDR3aa: CASSPYDRGLAEAFF

d_gene: -
len: 16
v_gene: TRBV5-8
abundance: -
j_gene: TRBJ2-3
CDR3nt: TGTGCCAGCAGCTTGGGTGTTCGGAGGGACACAGATACGCAGTATTTT
CDR3aa: CASSLGVRRDTDTQYF

d_gene: -
len: 13
v_gene: TRBV2
abundance: -
j_gene: TRBJ2-5
CDR3nt: TGTGCCAGCAGTATTCGCCTACAAGAGACCCAGTACTTC
CDR3aa: CASSIRLQETQYF

d_gene: -
len: 16
v_gene: TRBV27
abundance: -
j_gene: TRBJ2-5
CDR3nt: TGTGCCAGCAGTTTATATCCGGGAGTGGCCCGAGAGACCCAGTACTTC
CDR3aa: CASSLYPGVARETQYF

d_gene: TRBD1
len: 16
v_gene: TRBV6-6
abundance: -
j_gene: TRBJ2-3
CDR3nt: TGTGCCAGCAGTTACCGGCCAGGGGGCGCTTGGGAAACGCAGTATTTT
CDR3aa: CASSYRPGGAWETQYF

d_gene: -
len: 14
v_gene: TRBV5-1
abundance: -
j_gene: TRBJ1-4
CDR3nt: TGCGCCAGCAGCTTGGGCCAGCGGGATGAAAAACTGTTTTTT
CDR3aa: CASSLGQRDEKLFF

d_gene: TRBD1
len: 15
v_gene: TRBV7-9
abundance: once
j_gene: TRBJ2-3
CDR3nt: TGTGCCAGCAGCACGCAGGGGGCGCGTTCAGATACGCAGTATTTT
CDR3aa: CASSTQGARSDTQYF

d_gene: TRBD2
len: 16
v_gene: TRBV5-1
abundance: -
j_gene: TRBJ2-3
CDR3nt: TGCGCCAGCAGCTTCATTCGCGGGGGGGCGACAGATACGCAGTATTTT
CDR3aa: CASSFIRGGATDTQYF

d_gene: TRBD1
len: 15
v_gene: TRBV7-4
abundance: -
j_gene: TRBJ1-1
CDR3nt: TGTGCCAGCAGCTCCCCAAGACAGGGTGATCCTGAAGCTTTCTTT
CDR3aa: CASSSPRQGDPEAFF

d_gene: TRBD2
len: 11
v_gene: TRBV20-1
abundance: -
j_gene: TRBJ2-1
CDR3nt: TGCAGTGTTAGCGGGAGCTATGAGCAGTTCTTC
CDR3aa: CSVSGSYEQFF

d_gene: TRBD2
len: 18
v_gene: TRBV15
abundance: -
j_gene: TRBJ2-5
CDR3nt: TGTGCCACCAGCAGAGCCCCTTCCGGCGGGGGGAAGGAAGAGACCCAGTACTTC
CDR3aa: CATSRAPSGGGKEETQYF

d_gene: TRBD2
len: 14
v_gene: TRBV7-2
abundance: -
j_gene: TRBJ2-7
CDR3nt: TGTGCCAGCAGCTTAGGAGCGGGAGGCTACGAGCAGTACTTC
CDR3aa: CASSLGAGGYEQYF

d_gene: -
len: 13
v_gene: TRBV10-2
abundance: -
j_gene: TRBJ1-2
CDR3nt: TGCGCCAGCAGTGAGTCGGCAGACTCCGGCTACACCTTC
CDR3aa: CASSESADSGYTF